The 27 T cell receptor beta chains given below trace back to one sample, sequenced in a study of control samples from healthy donors and cancer patients. TCRdb's copy holds only in-frame clones and misses some; the assay was immunoSEQ multiplex PCR. The sample has almost 85,000 clones, about 94% seen once. Sequencing was performed on blood. The receptors shown here come from a woman aged 18-35 years in good health.

The rearrangement links TRBV7-8 to TRBJ1-1, with TRBD1 identical over 8 bases. The germline CDR1 and CDR2 sequences are SGHVS and FQNEAQ. The CDR3 contains 18 residues. The trim removed 1 base at V and 4 bases at J, leaving 14 bases unmatched. This CDR3 is CASSLESGGAGGVTEAFF. CDR3 nucleotides: TGTGCCAGCAGCTTAGAATCAGGGGGCGCGGGCGGGGTCACTGAAGCTTTCTTT.

The chain couples TRBV10-1 to TRBJ1-1, with 9 bases fitting TRBD1. The CDR3 consists of 14 residues. Looked up from germline, CDR1 is WNHNN and CDR2 is SYGVQD (reference sequence). V was clipped by 4 bases and J by 4 bases; unmatched bases: 4. This CDR3 is CASSAGQGRTEAFF. CDR3 DNA: TGCGCCAGCAGTGCCGGACAGGGGCGCACTGAAGCTTTCTTT.

The rearrangement links TRBV5-4 to TRBJ1-4; no clear D gene. The germline V gene encodes CDR1 SGHNT and CDR2 YYREEE (reference sequence). This CDR3 spans 16 amino acids. V gave up 0 bases and J gave up 5 bases, with 14 bases separating them. CDR3 in DNA: TGTGCCAGCAGCTTGGGGGGTCGGAGATTCAATGAAAAACTGTTTTTT. It is translated as CASSLGGRRFNEKLFF.

The rearrangement links TRBV11-1 to TRBJ2-3; D is undetermined. V lost 5 bases, J lost 5 bases, and 8 bases lay in between. This CDR3 contains 12 residues. Germline CDR1 is SGHAT and CDR2 is FQDESV (reference sequence). The CDR3 region is CASSPEGDTQYF. For the CDR3, the DNA is TGTGCCAGCAGCCCTGAAGGAGATACGCAGTATTTT.

V usage is TRBV24-1 and J usage is TRBJ2-7, with 8 positions matching TRBD1. This CDR3 has 13 amino acids. After removal of 6 bases from V and 0 bases from J, the junction contained 0 bases not matched to a gene. Germline CDR1 KGHDR, CDR2 SFDVKD. The CDR3 loop is CATSTGGSYEQYF. The DNA of the CDR3 is TGTGCCACCAGTACAGGGGGCTCCTACGAGCAGTACTTC.

The chain has TRBV9 and TRBJ1-2; D is perhaps TRBD1 (5 bases). CDR3 length: 14 residues. CDR1 is SGDLS and CDR2 is YYNGEE in the germline V gene. The V and J ends lost 3 bases and 2 bases respectively, with 11 bases between them. The CDR3 reads CASSGKGKNYGYTF. The DNA of the CDR3 is TGTGCCAGCAGCGGTAAGGGGAAGAACTATGGCTACACCTTC.

The chain links TRBV27 to TRBJ1-6; D not resolved. The CDR3 runs to 13 residues. Looked up from germline, CDR1 is MNHEY and CDR2 is SMNVEV (reference sequence). Trimming took 6 bases from V and 10 from J, leaving 13 bases between them. This chain's CDR3 is CASRPDLNSPLHF. The CDR3 DNA sequence: TGTGCCAGCAGACCGGACTTAAACTCACCCCTCCACTTT.

Regarding this clone: This sample includes further DNA sequences coding for the same CDR3. The rearrangement uses TRBV2 and TRBJ1-1, with D unclear. The CDR3 contains 13 residues. V was trimmed by 4 bases and J by 0 bases, leaving 6 bases between them. Germline-derived CDR1 and CDR2 are SNHLY and FYNNEI. CDR3 amino acids: CASSGDLNTEAFF. The CDR3 DNA reads as TGTGCCAGCAGTGGGGATTTGAACACTGAAGCTTTCTTT.

This clone was picked up one time. The rearrangement joins TRBV7-3 to TRBJ2-7, with 9 bases that match TRBD1. Germline V gives CDR1 SGHTA, CDR2 FQGTGA. Trimming took 5 bases from V and 5 from J; bases not matched to a gene: 10. The CDR3 totals 15 residues. The DNA for the CDR3 is TGTGCCAGCAGCGACCGGGACAGGGTATTCGACGAGCAGTACTTC. Amino acid sequence: CASSDRDRVFDEQYF.

V usage is TRBV11-3 and J usage is TRBJ2-7; D is unclear. CDR3 length equals 13 residues. The germline gives CDR1 SGHNT, CDR2 YENEEA. V shed 4 bases and J shed 7 bases, with 14 bases lying between them. The CDR3 sequence: CASSWNSPGEQYF. CDR3 sequence (DNA): TGTGCCAGCAGCTGGAACAGCCCCGGGGAGCAGTACTTC.

Only one count was recorded for this clone. The chain recombines TRBV2 with TRBJ2-1, with TRBD1 matching over 9 bases. J was trimmed by 1 base and V by 10 bases; bases with no gene match: 11. CDR3 length: 16 amino acids. Looked up from germline, CDR1 is SNHLY and CDR2 is FYNNEI. In nucleotides, the CDR3 is TGTGCCAACGGAAACACCGGGACAGGGTCCTACAATGAGCAGTTCTTC. Amino acid sequence: CANGNTGTGSYNEQFF.

This clone was counted a few times. The CDR3 nucleotides read TGCGCCAGCAGGGACAGGTTGGATTCACCCCTCCACTTT. It specifies CASRDRLDSPLHF. The chain has TRBV5-1 and TRBJ1-6; TRBD1 matches at 7 bases. This CDR3 contains 13 residues. The trim removed 5 bases at V and 8 bases at J, leaving 4 bases unmatched. CDR1 SGHRS and CDR2 YFSETQ come from the germline V gene.

The chain carries TRBV7-8 and TRBJ2-7, with no clear D. V lost 1 base and J lost 3, with 22 bases in between. The V gene's germline CDR1 is SGHVS and CDR2 FQNEAQ. The CDR3 spans 18 residues. CDR3 loop: CASSLEAPLSPLVYEQYF. DNA for the CDR3: TGTGCCAGCAGCTTAGAGGCGCCACTCAGCCCCCTAGTCTACGAGCAGTACTTC.

The chain joins TRBV28 to TRBJ2-1; D gene ambiguous. Germline CDR1 reads MDHEN; CDR2 reads SYDVKM. Trimming took 7 bases from V and 2 from J, leaving 15 bases between them. The CDR3 has 15 residues. The DNA of the CDR3 is TGTGCCAGCAAACAGAAGGTTTGGGCCTACAATGAGCAGTTCTTC. Translation: CASKQKVWAYNEQFF.

The chain has TRBV19 and TRBJ1-1; D uncertain. CDR1 is LNHDA and CDR2 is SQIVND in the germline V gene (reference sequence). The CDR3 consists of 16 residues. The ends were cut back, 5 bases at V and 3 bases at J, with 19 bases in the middle. The CDR3 nucleotides read TGTGCCAGTAGTCTCTTATCAGCGGGTTTGGACACTGAAGCTTTCTTT. This encodes CASSLLSAGLDTEAFF.

This rearrangement joins TRBV7-6 to TRBJ2-1, with a possible D match to TRBD1 (6 bases). V was clipped by 5 bases and J by 2 bases, with 16 bases between them. The germline gives CDR1 SGHVS, CDR2 FNYEAQ. CDR3 length: 16 residues. CDR3 DNA sequence: TGTGCCAGCAGCAAGGCACAGGGTCGAGCCTACAATGAGCAGTTCTTC. Residues: CASSKAQGRAYNEQFF. Drawing the rest from reference TRBV7-6 and TRBJ2-1, the complete variable domain is GAGVSQSPRYKVTKRGQDVALRCDPISGHVSLYWYRQALGQGPEFLTYFNYEAQQDKSGLPNDRFSAERPEGSISTLTIQRTEQRDSAMYRCASSKAQGRAYNEQFFGPGTRLTVL.

The rearrangement links TRBV6-5 to TRBJ2-5; D not certain. The CDR3 extends over 15 amino acids. Trimming pared 3 bases from V and 1 base from J, leaving 12 bases between. The V gene's germline CDR1 is MNHEY and CDR2 SVGAGI. The CDR3 bases are TGTGCCAGCAGTTATGTGGGGATGGGCCAAGAGACCCAGTACTTC. It encodes CASSYVGMGQETQYF.

As concerns this clone: Sequence at one end of the junction differs from germline and may be a read error. The V call is TRBV7-7, the J call TRBJ2-5; TRBD2 is a possible D gene (6 bases). Per the germline V gene, CDR1 is SSHAT and CDR2 is FNYEAQ (reference sequence). The CDR3 consists of 14 residues. The CDR3 reads CASSLETSVQAQYF. The CDR3 coding sequence is TGTGCTAGCAGCTTAGAGACTAGTGTGCAGGCCCAGTACTTC.

V and J are TRBV28 and TRBJ2-1; weak D call: TRBD2 (7 bases). The CDR3 has 14 amino acids. V was pared by 10 bases and J by 10 bases, with 23 bases between. Germline V gene lookup returns CDR1 MDHEN and CDR2 SYDVKM. CDR3 amino acids: CAIGGGGSRREQFF. CDR3 sequence (DNA): TGTGCCATCGGGGGCGGCGGGAGTAGGAGGGAGCAGTTCTTC.

The genes are TRBV13 and TRBJ2-1; 8 positions agree with TRBD2. The CDR3 totals 15 residues. Trimming took 3 bases from V and 0 from J; bases not matched to a gene: 1. Germline V lookup: CDR1 PRHDT, CDR2 FYEKMQ (reference sequence). CDR3 nucleotide sequence: TGTGCCAGCAGCTTGAGCGGGAGCTCCTACAATGAGCAGTTCTTC. Protein: CASSLSGSSYNEQFF.

J is TRBJ2-3 and V is TRBV5-1; 16 bases are a match to TRBD2. The V gene end was trimmed by 4 bases and the J gene end by 6 bases; junction bases not matched to a gene: 11. Germline-derived CDR1 and CDR2 are SGHRS and YFSETQ. The CDR3 length is 18 residues. The CDR3 reads CASSPGTSGGGVMDTQYF. DNA for the CDR3: TGCGCCAGCAGCCCCGGGACTAGCGGGGGGGGTGTGATGGATACGCAGTATTTT.

V and J are TRBV6-2 or TRBV6-3 and TRBJ1-1; 9 bases are shared with TRBD1. The CDR3 sequence is 15 residues long. Trimming removed 6 bases from V and 1 base from J; junction bases left unmatched: 6. CDR1 is MNHEY, CDR2 SVGEGT, per germline. CDR3 in amino acids: CASSSWTGANTEAFF. The CDR3, as DNA: TGTGCCAGCAGCTCCTGGACAGGGGCGAACACTGAAGCTTTCTTT.

The V gene is TRBV13, the J gene TRBJ1-5; D may be TRBD1 (5 bases). The V end was cut by 4 bases, the J end by 5 bases, with 12 bases between. CDR1 PRHDT and CDR2 FYEKMQ come from the germline V gene (reference sequence). The CDR3 spans 14 residues. The CDR3, as DNA: TGTGCCAGCAGCTCGGGGGGATGGGATCAGCCCCAGCATTTT. This encodes CASSSGGWDQPQHF.

This clone was seen more than once but under ten times. The V and J genes are TRBV20-1 and TRBJ1-3; 7 nucleotides match TRBD1. V was clipped by 3 bases and J by 4 bases; unmatched bases: 6. The CDR3 length is 14 residues. In germline, CDR1 is DFQATT, CDR2 SNEGSKA (reference sequence). Here the CDR3 reads CSASPGGQGNTIYF. The CDR3 DNA follows: TGCAGTGCTAGTCCCGGGGGACAGGGAAACACCATATATTTT.

The rearrangement uses TRBV18 and TRBJ1-5; TRBD1 is a possible D gene (5 bases). From germline, CDR1 is KGHSH and CDR2 LQKENI. Deletions cut 4 bases from V and 13 bases from J, with 20 bases between. The CDR3 is 14 amino acids. CDR3: CASSLRTGDLSQHF. In DNA form, the CDR3 reads TGTGCCAGCTCACTCCGGACGGGGGACCTGTCTCAGCATTTT.

This clone was counted only a few times. The CDR3: CASRRTSAGEQFF. The CDR3 nucleotides read TGTGCCAGCAGGAGGACTAGCGCGGGGGAGCAGTTCTTC. The chain carries TRBV28 and TRBJ2-1; 9 bases line up with TRBD2. The CDR3 is 13 residues long. V dropped 6 bases and J dropped 10; count of bases not matched to a gene: 7. In germline, CDR1 is MDHEN, CDR2 SYDVKM.

The chain uses TRBV9 and TRBJ2-7; tentative D call: TRBD1 (5 bases). Germline values: CDR1 SGDLS, CDR2 YYNGEE. This CDR3 is 14 amino acids long. Between the trimmed V and J ends, which lost 4 bases and 5 bases, there was a span of 16 bases. The CDR3: CASSFRWGNNEQYF. CDR3 nucleotides: TGTGCCAGCAGCTTCCGGTGGGGCAACAACGAGCAGTACTTC.